This T cell receptor beta chain derives from a study of blood T cell repertoires in COVID-19. Study background: Acute and convalescent COVID-19 specimens originated in the United States, Italy and Spain. T cells, B-cell-depleted T cells, or PBMCs supplied cDNA or gDNA.

V was shortened by 4 bases and J by 7 bases, with 11 bases between the two germline ends. CDR3 length: 14 residues. Germline values: CDR1 LNHDA, CDR2 SQIVND (reference sequence). In this sample, this clone turned up a few times. Authors' processing steps: Scientists estimated how many nucleated cells there were by amplifying reference gene primers. The repertoire was sequenced with immunoSEQ multiplex PCR; TCRdb's copy has only in-frame clones and lacks some. That table furnishes V, J and clone size, whereas the DNA furnished D and trimming. The table has 60,000 to 70,000 clones, 80% to 95% seen once.

Material: peripheral blood. This TCR came from a human donor with active COVID-19. The donor label of this sample is uncertain. The V call is TRBV19, the J call TRBJ1-6; tentatively, D is TRBD1 (5 bases). The CDR3 loop is CASSRIPGNSPLHF. The CDR3 region has the DNA TGTGCCAGTAGTAGGATTCCAGGGAATTCACCCCTCCACTTT.